The clone carrying this T cell receptor (beta chain) was found many times. Its target is unknown. CDR3 length: 15 amino acids. Germline V CDR1 and CDR2: SGDLS, YYNGEE. Trimming removed 6 bases at V and 2 bases at J, with 15 bases between. Sequencing involved patients with CD8+CD57+ cell expansion previously shown by flow cytometry. According to the study, genomic DNA was the template for TCR beta VDJ and CDR3 profiling. MiXCR was run by TCRdb on the reads, yielding one entry per CDR3 protein. Of about 250,000 distinct CDR3 sequences in the sample, more than 45% were seen once. This record comes from a study of CD8+CD57+ T cells in acquired aplastic anemia. Study conclusions and caveats: Patients and controls turned out to have 25 to 30 CD8+ CDR3 sequences in common.

The chain uses TRBV9 and TRBJ2-1, with unresolved D. The origin of this receptor is a human donor with aplastic anemia. The sample consisted of sorted CD4+, CD8+, or CD8+CD57+ T cells (not recorded which) from PBMCs. The CDR3 region is CASTSTDGTYNEQFF. CDR3 nucleotide sequence: TGTGCCAGCACCTCGACGGATGGTACCTACAATGAGCAGTTCTTC.